This is a list of T cell receptor beta chains from one sample in a study of PD-L1 blockade in urothelial cancer. Produced via immunoSEQ multiplex PCR; TCRdb's table is partial and in-frame only. Of fewer than 65,000 clones listed, roughly 77% are singletons. Specimen: PBMCs, collected around atezolizumab (anti-PD-L1) treatment. The receptor source for this set is a man between 65 and 85 years old with urothelial cancer. The CDR3 runs from the conserved cysteine through the conserved F or W. The D gene is left open where the match is weak. Not every row has a clone size; where given, it reads once, few, many or a size class.

size: NA; D: TRBD2; J: TRBJ2-1; V: TRBV7-3; CDR3: CASPRRLAGNEQFF; DNA: TGTGCCAGCCCGCGCCGACTAGCGGGGAATGAGCAGTTCTTC
size: NA; D: NA; J: TRBJ1-2; V: TRBV6-5; CDR3: CASTPGLERGYTF; DNA: TGTGCCAGCACCCCGGGGTTGGAACGTGGCTACACCTTC
size: NA; D: TRBD2; J: TRBJ2-1; V: TRBV28; CDR3: CASRGTSGGRGEQFF; DNA: TGTGCCAGCAGGGGGACTAGCGGGGGACGGGGGGAGCAGTTCTTC
size: once; D: NA; J: TRBJ2-1; V: TRBV28; CDR3: CASSPLTGGPGDNEQFF; DNA: TGTGCCAGCAGTCCGCTTACCGGAGGGCCCGGGGACAATGAGCAGTTCTTC
size: NA; D: NA; J: TRBJ2-5; V: TRBV7-7; CDR3: CASSLGQGRVETQYF; DNA: TGTGCCAGCAGCTTAGGGCAGGGCCGTGTGGAGACCCAGTACTTC
size: NA; D: TRBD1; J: TRBJ1-2; V: TRBV28; CDR3: CASSTPRQGTYGYTF; DNA: TGTGCCAGCAGTACTCCACGACAGGGAACCTATGGCTACACCTTC
size: NA; D: NA; J: TRBJ2-6; V: TRBV7-9; CDR3: CASSPSPGSFSGANVLTF; DNA: TGTGCCAGCAGCCCAAGCCCCGGGTCGTTTTCTGGGGCCAACGTCCTGACTTTC
size: NA; D: TRBD1; J: TRBJ1-2; V: TRBV5-8; CDR3: CASSSQGAEGYTF; DNA: TGTGCCAGCAGCTCACAGGGGGCTGAAGGCTACACCTTC
size: NA; D: TRBD1; J: TRBJ2-7; V: TRBV6-1; CDR3: CASSERDSNYEQYF; DNA: TGTGCCAGCAGTGAACGGGACAGCAATTACGAGCAGTACTTC
size: NA; D: NA; J: TRBJ1-1; V: TRBV4-1; CDR3: CASSGQNTEAFF; DNA: TGCGCCAGCAGTGGGCAGAACACTGAAGCTTTCTTT
size: NA; D: NA; J: TRBJ2-4; V: TRBV6-1; CDR3: CASRDIAKNIQYF; DNA: TGTGCCAGCAGAGACATAGCCAAAAACATTCAGTACTTC
size: NA; D: NA; J: TRBJ2-7; V: TRBV28; CDR3: CASSSVQGSEQYF; DNA: TGTGCCAGCAGTTCCGTCCAGGGATCCGAGCAGTACTTC
size: NA; D: NA; J: TRBJ1-1; V: TRBV27; CDR3: CASPWGEWGTEAFF; DNA: TGTGCCAGCCCTTGGGGGGAATGGGGCACTGAAGCTTTCTTT
size: NA; D: NA; J: TRBJ1-5; V: TRBV11-3; CDR3: CASSTRTESNQPQHF; DNA: TGTGCCAGCAGCACCCGGACAGAAAGCAATCAGCCCCAGCATTTT